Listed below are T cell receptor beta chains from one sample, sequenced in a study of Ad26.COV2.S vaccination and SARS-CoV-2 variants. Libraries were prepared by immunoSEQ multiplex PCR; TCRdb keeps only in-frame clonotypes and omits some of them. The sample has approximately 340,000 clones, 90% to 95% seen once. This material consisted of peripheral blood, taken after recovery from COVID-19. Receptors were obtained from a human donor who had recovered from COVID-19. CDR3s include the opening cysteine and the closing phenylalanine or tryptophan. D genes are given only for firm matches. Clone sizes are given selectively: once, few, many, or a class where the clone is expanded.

TGTGCCAGCAGCCCGACGGGACTGAGGGGCTCCTATAATTCACCCCTCCACTTT CASSPTGLRGSYNSPLHF - TRBJ1-6 few TRBV7-9
TGTGCCAGCAGTGAAGCGGGTGGACTAGCTGCGGAGACCCAGTACTTC CASSEAGGLAAETQYF TRBD2 TRBJ2-5 - TRBV2
TGTGCCAGCAGTTACACTGACTCCTCTGGAAACACCATATATTTT CASSYTDSSGNTIYF - TRBJ1-3 - TRBV6-6
TGTGCCAGCAGTGAGGGGGGATGGGGCTACACCTTC CASSEGGWGYTF - TRBJ1-2 - TRBV2
TGTGCCAGCAGCCCTGGGGTGGGTCGGGACACACACTATGGCTACACCTTC CASSPGVGRDTHYGYTF - TRBJ1-2 once TRBV3-1/TRBV3-2
TGTGCCAGCAGTGACACCCCATCAAGCACAGATACGCAGTATTTT CASSDTPSSTDTQYF - TRBJ2-3 - TRBV6-4
TGCGCCAGCAGCTTGGGGGACCGGCAGCAAGAGACCCAGTACTTC CASSLGDRQQETQYF - TRBJ2-5 - TRBV5-1
TGTGCCAGCAGCGCGGGGGGTGAAGCTTTCTTT CASSAGGEAFF - TRBJ1-1 - TRBV6-2/TRBV6-3
TGTGCCAGCAGTTACGATGGGACGGCACAAGAGACCCAGTACTTC CASSYDGTAQETQYF - TRBJ2-5 - TRBV6-5
TGCGCCAGCAGCCGAGTAGGTAGAGAGCAGTTCTTC CASSRVGREQFF - TRBJ2-1 - TRBV5-1
TGTGCCAGCAGCTTCCCTCTCGCGGGTTTCACAGATACGCAGTATTTT CASSFPLAGFTDTQYF - TRBJ2-3 - TRBV7-9
TGTGCCAGCAGCTTTCTCGGGGTCCTTAATGAAAAACTGTTTTTT CASSFLGVLNEKLFF - TRBJ1-4 few TRBV3-1/TRBV3-2
TGTGCCAGCAGTTACGTATCATCGGGGGGAAATCAGCCCCAGCATTTT CASSYVSSGGNQPQHF - TRBJ1-5 - TRBV6-2/TRBV6-3
TGTGCCAGCAGCCAAGGAAGACTAACCTCTAGCACAGATACGCAGTATTTT CASSQGRLTSSTDTQYF - TRBJ2-3 - TRBV3-1/TRBV3-2
TGTGCCAGTAGTTTAGGACACGCCCGCGACGAGCAGTACTTC CASSLGHARDEQYF - TRBJ2-7 - TRBV19
TGCGCCAGCAGCATACTAGTAGATCGCGCCTACAATGAGCAGTTCTTC CASSILVDRAYNEQFF - TRBJ2-1 - TRBV5-1
TGTGCCAGCAGTTTAAGGGCAGGGGGAAACACTGAAGCTTTCTTT CASSLRAGGNTEAFF TRBD1 TRBJ1-1 - TRBV27
TGTGCCATCAGTGACGGGGGCTCAAATAATTCACCCCTCCACTTT CAISDGGSNNSPLHF - TRBJ1-6 - TRBV10-3
TGTGCCAGTTCCTTAGCGGGGGGGCTCCAGGAGACCCAGTACTTC CASSLAGGLQETQYF TRBD2 TRBJ2-5 - TRBV19
TGTGCCACCAGCTTCCCCGCAGGGGGCTACGAGCAGTACTTC CATSFPAGGYEQYF TRBD1 TRBJ2-7 - TRBV15